What follows are 21 T cell receptor beta chains derived from one specimen sequenced in a study of TIL therapy for anti-PD-1-resistant metastatic lung cancer. Time point given: pre-treatment sample, taken before nivolumab and TIL therapy. Sequencing used immunoSEQ v3. The table came from immunoSEQ multiplex PCR; TCRdb's copy has only in-frame clones and leaves some out. There are approximately 45,000 clones in the sample; 70% to 85% occur only once, and approximately 15% lies in the top ten. Here the sequenced sample was blood, taken at baseline. Receptors were obtained from a man between 65 and 85 years old with non-small cell lung cancer.

This chain joins TRBV5-1 and TRBJ2-1; 12 bases line up with TRBD2. J gave up 12 bases and V 8 bases, and 12 bases lay outside the gene matches. There are 14 residues in the CDR3. Germline CDR1 reads SGHRS; CDR2 reads YFSETQ. CDR3 residues: CASRLAGGTFRQFF. CDR3 DNA: TGCGCCAGTCGGCTAGCGGGGGGGACCTTCCGGCAGTTCTTC.

DNA for the CDR3: TGTGCCAGCGGCTTCGCTAGCACAGATACGCAGTATTTT. Translated: CASGFASTDTQYF. The chain employs TRBV25-1 and TRBJ2-3, with no clear D. CDR1 and CDR2 (germline): MGHDK, SYGVNS. The CDR3 consists of 13 residues. The V end was cut by 8 bases, the J end by 0 bases, with 9 bases between. The whole variable domain, filled in from reference TRBV25-1 and TRBJ2-3, reads EADIYQTPRYLVIGTGKKITLECSQTMGHDKMYWYQQDPGMELHLIHYSYGVNSTEKGDLSSESTVSRIRTEHFPLTLESARPSHTSQYLCASGFASTDTQYFGPGTRLTVL.

The CDR3 reads CASSTTSSVGAQYF. The CDR3 DNA sequence: TGCGCCAGCAGCACCACCTCTAGCGTTGGAGCGCAGTACTTC. The J gene is TRBJ2-7, the V gene TRBV5-1, with a possible D match to TRBD2 (6 bases). Trimming pared 4 bases from V and 9 bases from J, leaving 20 bases between. Germline CDR1 reads SGHRS; CDR2 reads YFSETQ. The CDR3 sequence is 14 residues long.

The CDR3 reads CASSLEGTRRETQYF. Written as DNA, the CDR3 is TGTGCCAGCAGCTTAGAAGGGACTAGGCGGGAGACCCAGTACTTC. The chain links TRBV13 to TRBJ2-5, with 8 bases identical to TRBD2. The CDR3 is 15 residues long. V dropped 1 base and J dropped 5; count of bases not matched to a gene: 6. The germline CDR1 and CDR2 sequences are PRHDT and FYEKMQ (reference sequence).

This clone was recorded a few times. This chain uses TRBV5-1 with TRBJ2-3, with D maybe TRBD1 (6 bases). Germline V CDR1 and CDR2: SGHRS, YFSETQ. The CDR3 length is 14 residues. Trimming removed 0 bases from V and 6 bases from J, with 11 bases in between. CDR3 amino acids: CASSLDRAPDTQYF. The DNA for the CDR3 is TGCGCCAGCAGCTTGGACAGGGCCCCGGATACGCAGTATTTT.

The rearrangement uses TRBV27 and TRBJ1-6, with 7 bases identical to TRBD1. CDR3 size: 15 residues. The ends lost 6 bases at V and 2 bases at J; junction bases unmatched: 4. Germline V gives CDR1 MNHEY, CDR2 SMNVEV (reference sequence). As DNA, the CDR3 is TGTGCCAGCAGGACGACAGGGACCTATAATTCACCCCTCCACTTT. Translating gives CASRTTGTYNSPLHF.

This clone appeared a single time. The V and J genes are TRBV6-6 and TRBJ1-3, with D hard to call. V dropped 8 bases and J dropped 0 bases, with 8 bases sitting between them. Germline CDR1 is MNHNY and CDR2 is SVGAGI (reference sequence). The length of the CDR3 is 13 residues. The CDR3 nucleotides are TGTGCCAGCGGAGTGGGCTCTGGAAACACCATATATTTT. It specifies CASGVGSGNTIYF.

The chain recombines TRBV27 with TRBJ1-2; D call uncertain. Trimming took off 0 bases at V and 8 bases at J, with 10 bases between the two ends. The CDR3 totals 13 residues. Per germline, CDR1 MNHEY and CDR2 SMNVEV (reference sequence). CDR3 nucleotide sequence: TGTGCCAGCAGTTTATCGGGCCCGACCGGCTACACCTTC. This codes for CASSLSGPTGYTF.

The V gene is TRBV5-1, the J gene TRBJ2-7; no reliable D call. The CDR3 loop spans 14 amino acids. The V end lost 4 bases, the J end lost 0 bases, and 11 bases lay between the germline ends. Germline CDR1 reads SGHRS; CDR2 reads YFSETQ. CDR3 region: CASSPDTDSYEQYF. DNA of the CDR3: TGCGCCAGCAGCCCAGATACAGACTCCTACGAGCAGTACTTC.

The J gene is TRBJ2-1, the V gene TRBV19, with D uncertain. CDR1 and CDR2 (germline): LNHDA, SQIVND (reference sequence). V lost 7 bases and J 6 bases, leaving 34 bases between the germline ends. This CDR3 comprises 20 residues. The CDR3 bases are TGTGCCAGTACCAAAGACACCTTACAATCCTATTCAATGAGCAGCAATGAGCAGTTCTTC. Encoded protein: CASTKDTLQSYSMSSNEQFF.

The chain joins TRBV5-1 to TRBJ2-7; no reliable D call. The CDR3 contains 15 residues. Per germline, CDR1 SGHRS and CDR2 YFSETQ. The V end lost 0 bases, the J end lost 0 bases, and 10 bases lay between the germline ends. In nucleotides, the CDR3 is TGCGCCAGCAGCTTGGCGGGCCCGAGCTCCTACGAGCAGTACTTC. This codes for CASSLAGPSSYEQYF.

The rearrangement joins TRBV5-6 to TRBJ1-6; D unclear. Germline CDR1 is SGHDT and CDR2 is YYEEEE. This CDR3 is 17 amino acids long. V lost 0 bases, J lost 6 bases, and 16 bases lay in between. The CDR3 region has the DNA TGTGCCAGCAGCTTGGACCCGTTAGGACTCGGTAATTCACCCCTCCACTTT. Translating it yields CASSLDPLGLGNSPLHF.

The chain joins TRBV25-1 to TRBJ1-1; D gene uncertain. Trimming took off 7 bases at V and 7 bases at J, with 16 bases between the two ends. Germline CDR1 is MGHDK and CDR2 is SYGVNS. The CDR3 length is 13 residues. CDR3 in amino acids: CASTNSGKVEAFF. The CDR3 DNA is TGTGCCAGCACCAACTCGGGAAAGGTTGAAGCTTTCTTT.

The chain links TRBV2 to TRBJ2-5, with TRBD1 matching 7 bases. With V trimmed by 6 bases and J by 2 bases, 3 bases remained unmatched. This CDR3 is 13 amino acids long. In germline, CDR1 is SNHLY, CDR2 FYNNEI. The CDR3 spells CASSSTGQETQYF. The CDR3 DNA sequence: TGTGCCAGCAGCTCGACAGGGCAAGAGACCCAGTACTTC.

The chain is built from TRBV25-1 and TRBJ2-3; TRBD2 agrees at 9 bases. Germline V gene data show CDR1 as MGHDK and CDR2 as SYGVNS. J lost 0 bases, V lost 7 bases, and 5 bases had no gene match. CDR3 length: 15 amino acids. Here the CDR3 DNA reads TGTGCCAGCAATCCAGCGGGAGGAAGCACAGATACGCAGTATTTT. Residues: CASNPAGGSTDTQYF.

The J gene is TRBJ2-7, the V gene TRBV5-1; the D is unclear. Germline values: CDR1 SGHRS, CDR2 YFSETQ. V lost 5 bases to trimming and J lost 3 bases, with 6 bases between them. The CDR3 is 11 amino acids. CDR3 sequence reads: CASRGSYEQYF. The DNA for the CDR3 is TGCGCCAGCAGGGGCAGCTACGAGCAGTACTTC. Using reference TRBV5-1 and TRBJ2-7 for the parts outside the CDR3, the full variable domain is KAGVTQTPRYLIKTRGQQVTLSCSPISGHRSVSWYQQTPGQGLQFLFEYFSETQRNKGNFPGRFSGRQFSNSRSEMNVSTLELGDSALYLCASRGSYEQYFGPGTRLTVT.

The chain is built from TRBV5-4 and TRBJ1-4; 10 nucleotides line up with TRBD1. V shed 3 bases, J shed 7 bases, and the junction held 6 bases outside the gene matches. Per the germline V gene, CDR1 is SGHNT and CDR2 is YYREEE (reference sequence). The CDR3 runs to 15 residues. This CDR3 is CASSSRQGAFEKLFF. The CDR3 region has the DNA TGTGCCAGCAGCTCCCGACAGGGGGCTTTTGAAAAACTGTTTTTT.

The chain links TRBV29-1 to TRBJ2-5; unclear D gene. V was cut by 4 bases and J by 2 bases, with 11 bases left in between. The germline V gene encodes CDR1 SQVTM and CDR2 ANQGSEA. This CDR3 spans 13 amino acids. CDR3 in DNA: TGCAGCGTTGTCTACGGGCAGCAAGAGACCCAGTACTTC. This encodes CSVVYGQQETQYF. The entire variable domain, with the rest obtained from reference TRBV29-1 and TRBJ2-5, is as follows: SAVISQKPSRDICQRGTSLTIQCQVDSQVTMMFWYRQQPGQSLTLIATANQGSEATYESGFVIDKFPISRPNLTFSTLTVSNMSPEDSSIYLCSVVYGQQETQYFGPGTRLLVL.

V gene TRBV6-1 combines with J gene TRBJ1-5, with 7 bases identical to TRBD1. Germline lookup yields CDR1 MNHNS and CDR2 SASEGT. The CDR3 sequence is 15 residues long. V was pared by 6 bases and J by 2 bases, with 7 bases of the junction left unmatched. CDR3 DNA sequence: TGTGCCAGCAGACGGGGGACAGCAGGCAATCAGCCCCAGCATTTT. Amino acid sequence: CASRRGTAGNQPQHF.

This chain connects TRBV9 to TRBJ2-1; D perhaps matches TRBD2 (6 bases). CDR3 length: 13 amino acids. Trimming stripped 0 bases from V and 9 bases from J, with 10 bases between. CDR1 and CDR2 (germline): SGDLS, YYNGEE. As DNA, the CDR3 is TGTGCCAGCAGCGTAGGGGGCGGGGCTGAGCAGTTCTTC. Amino acid sequence: CASSVGGGAEQFF.

The J gene is TRBJ2-3, the V gene TRBV28; 10 bases match TRBD2. The CDR3 has 17 residues. J lost 1 base, V lost 3 bases, and 7 bases had no gene match. Germline CDR1 and CDR2: MDHEN and SYDVKM. CDR3 DNA sequence: TGTGCCAGCAGTTTTATAGCGGGAGGATTCCGCACAGATACGCAGTATTTT. It codes for CASSFIAGGFRTDTQYF.